This T cell receptor beta chain was sequenced for a study of blood T cell repertoires in COVID-19. About the research overall: There were acute and convalescent COVID-19 samples, and they came from the United States, Italy and Spain. T cells, B-cell-depleted T cells, or PBMCs supplied cDNA or gDNA.

In the authors' workflow: Counts of nucleated cells, estimated from reference gene primer amplification, were obtained. Clones were read by immunoSEQ multiplex PCR, and TCRdb kept only the in-frame ones, dropping some. That table gives V, J and clone size, and the DNA gave D and trimming. The sample contains under 150,000 clones, roughly 84% of which appear only once. CDR1 is MNHNY, CDR2 SVGAGI, per germline (reference sequence). The CDR3 sequence is 16 residues long. Trimming removed 0 bases from V and 5 bases from J; junction bases left unmatched: 8. The source material was peripheral blood. This sequence joins TRBV6-6 and TRBJ2-7, with 9 bases aligning to TRBD2. The sequence was obtained from a man in his sixties with acute or convalescent COVID-19. In nucleotides, the CDR3 is TGTGCCAGCAGTTACTCGGCTAGCGGGGCACCCAACGAGCAGTACTTC. This encodes CASSYSASGAPNEQYF.